Listed below are T cell receptor beta chains from one sample, sequenced in a study of cytomegalovirus exposure and HLA in healthy donors. The assay was immunoSEQ multiplex PCR, and TCRdb's table has in-frame clones only and misses some. The sample consists of 150,000 to 200,000 clones, roughly 79% of them appearing once. Sequencing input: PBMCs. The origin of the receptors is a man between 45 and 60 years old in good health and CMV-seropositive. CDR3s include the opening cysteine and the closing phenylalanine or tryptophan. The order of the fields is J gene, V gene, CDR3 protein.

>TRBJ2-6|TRBV7-8
CASSSSGSGANVLTF
>TRBJ2-5|TRBV5-4
CASSPELGQGDQETQYF
>TRBJ1-1|TRBV4-2
CASSPVEGGTEAFF
>TRBJ1-1|TRBV27
CASSFTGGTEAFF
>TRBJ2-2|TRBV5-5
CASSLQGNTGELFF
>TRBJ1-1|TRBV13
CASSLRGNTEAFF
>TRBJ2-6|TRBV28
CASSSQDYSGANVLTF
>TRBJ1-3|TRBV6-1
CASNSGGSGNTIYF
>TRBJ1-2|TRBV28
CASSPQEEYRGYTF
>TRBJ1-3|TRBV27
CASSLIGGGARGNTIYF
>TRBJ2-1|TRBV6-1
CASSDDVGGSYNEQFF
>TRBJ1-6|TRBV6-5
CASSWDSSNSPLHF
>TRBJ1-2|TRBV28
CASRPGQRVSGYTF
>TRBJ2-7|TRBV5-6
CASRIAGAPYEQYF
>TRBJ2-3|TRBV5-1
CASSGTSGLTDTQYF
>TRBJ2-5|TRBV7-9
CASSLWTGNRGTQYF
>TRBJ2-3|TRBV9
CASSVAVPGLFDTQYF
>TRBJ1-5|TRBV30
CAAKTGSNQPQHF
>TRBJ2-3|TRBV27
CASKTSGGAVGDTQYF
>TRBJ1-4|TRBV18
CASSPRAGRAEKLFF
>TRBJ2-1|TRBV30
CAWSAGGPDEQFF
>TRBJ1-2|TRBV6-5
CASSYSSRGYGYTF
>TRBJ1-6|TRBV5-1
CASSLGESGITLHF